The 18 T cell receptor beta chains given below trace back to one sample, sequenced in a study of cytomegalovirus exposure and HLA in healthy donors. The study ran its PCR with 60 Vbeta and 13 Jbeta primers. Libraries were prepared by immunoSEQ multiplex PCR; TCRdb keeps only in-frame clonotypes and omits some of them. The table has around 96,000 clones, 80% seen once. The source material was PBMCs. Source of these receptors: a man younger than 30 in good health and CMV-seronegative.

This clone was seen a few times. The CDR3 protein is CASSPGQLANTGELFF. As DNA, the CDR3 is TGTGCCAGCTCACCAGGGCAGCTTGCGAACACCGGGGAGCTGTTTTTT. The rearrangement joins TRBV18 to TRBJ2-2, with unresolved D. The ends were cut back, 2 bases at V and 0 bases at J, with 10 bases in the middle. The length of the CDR3 is 16 residues. Germline V gene data show CDR1 as KGHSH and CDR2 as LQKENI.

This chain connects TRBV5-1 to TRBJ1-1; possibly TRBD1 for D (5 bases). The CDR3 is 17 amino acids. From germline, CDR1 is SGHRS and CDR2 YFSETQ. V lost 0 bases to trimming and J lost 1 base, with 16 bases between them. The CDR3 spells CASSLGWGDGENTEAFF. The CDR3 nucleotides are TGCGCCAGCAGCTTGGGGTGGGGGGACGGGGAGAACACTGAAGCTTTCTTT.

V gene TRBV5-1 combines with J gene TRBJ1-2; 10 nucleotides align to TRBD1. The ends lost 4 bases at V and 7 bases at J; junction bases unmatched: 10. Germline V gene data show CDR1 as SGHRS and CDR2 as YFSETQ. The CDR3 spans 15 residues. The CDR3 DNA reads TGCGCCAGCAGCCTGGTGGGACAGGGGAATAGTGGCTACACCTTC. The encoded protein is CASSLVGQGNSGYTF.

The chain employs TRBV7-2 and TRBJ2-7; TRBD1 agrees at 12 bases. The CDR3 consists of 16 residues. From germline, CDR1 is SGHTA and CDR2 FQGNSA. V was clipped by 3 bases and J by 6 bases; unmatched bases: 9. DNA for the CDR3: TGTGCCAGCAGCTTGTTCGGGACAGGGGGCGCCGGCGAGCAGTACTTC. Its translation: CASSLFGTGGAGEQYF.

This chain uses TRBV4-2 with TRBJ2-5; D may be TRBD1 (6 bases). Between the trimmed V and J ends, which lost 0 bases and 4 bases, there was a span of 15 bases. CDR3 length equals 16 residues. CDR1 is LGHNA, CDR2 YNFKEQ, per germline. CDR3 bases: TGTGCCAGCAGCCAAGATTTACAGGGAATAGGAGAGACCCAGTACTTC. Translating it yields CASSQDLQGIGETQYF.

The rearrangement uses TRBV10-2 and TRBJ2-5; 7 bases are a match to TRBD2. The germline V gene has CDR1 WSHSY and CDR2 SAAADI. With 7 bases clipped from V and 11 bases from J, the junction kept 16 bases outside the gene matches. This CDR3 contains 14 residues. This CDR3 reads CASKAAALSGGQYF. The CDR3 DNA follows: TGCGCCAGCAAGGCGGCAGCTCTATCCGGGGGGCAGTACTTC.

This clone appeared a few times. The chain links TRBV9 to TRBJ2-2; 7 bases agree with TRBD1. Germline loops: CDR1 SGDLS, CDR2 YYNGEE. This CDR3 spans 15 amino acids. The trim removed 0 bases at V and 4 bases at J, leaving 3 bases unmatched. The CDR3 nucleotides are TGTGCCAGCAGCGTAGCAGGGGGTAGCACCGGGGAGCTGTTTTTT. It codes for CASSVAGGSTGELFF.

V is TRBV28 and J is TRBJ1-2, with a weak D call TRBD1 (5 bases). The V end was cut by 7 bases, the J end by 4 bases, with 16 bases between. The V gene's germline CDR1 is MDHEN and CDR2 SYDVKM. The CDR3 runs to 14 residues. The CDR3 region has the DNA TGTGCCAGCACCCCCTCGCTGGGGGGCTATGGCTACACCTTC. It translates to CASTPSLGGYGYTF.

The chain recombines TRBV12-1 with TRBJ2-1; the listed D gene, TRBD1, was not tested against the DNA. TRBV12-1 is tagged as a pseudogene. This CDR3 has 22 residues. The CDR3, as DNA: TGTGCCAGCAGCTTTGAGGGACAGGGTTTCACCCAACGGCTGGCCCTCTACAATGAGCAGTTCTTC. Its translation: CASSFEGQGFTQRLALYNEQFF.

The V and J genes are TRBV30 and TRBJ1-5, with D possibly TRBD1 on 6 matching bases. This CDR3 is 12 amino acids long. The germline V gene encodes CDR1 GTSNPN and CDR2 SVGIG (reference sequence). V shed 2 bases and J shed 7 bases, with 9 bases lying between them. CDR3 bases: TGTGCCTGGAGTTCAGGGGTCCAGCCCCAGCATTTT. It codes for CAWSSGVQPQHF.

The chain carries TRBV5-1 and TRBJ1-4; no definite D call. CDR1 is SGHRS, CDR2 YFSETQ, per germline. The CDR3 is 16 amino acids. The V end was cut by 6 bases, the J end by 4 bases, with 19 bases between. This chain's CDR3 is CASTNQSGAINEKLFF. CDR3 in DNA: TGCGCCAGCACCAACCAGTCAGGTGCTATTAATGAAAAACTGTTTTTT.

This clone was found once. The chain recombines TRBV28 with TRBJ2-1; TRBD2 aligns across 9 bases. The germline V gene has CDR1 MDHEN and CDR2 SYDVKM. The CDR3 extends over 16 amino acids. The ends lost 8 bases at V and 8 bases at J; junction bases unmatched: 16. This chain's CDR3 is CASPPEAGLAGDEQFF. The CDR3 DNA is TGTGCCAGCCCACCCGAGGCGGGACTAGCCGGGGATGAGCAGTTCTTC.

V and J are TRBV19 and TRBJ1-3; the D is unclear. Trimming pared 8 bases from V and 0 bases from J, leaving 5 bases between. Germline-derived CDR1 and CDR2 are LNHDA and SQIVND (reference sequence). CDR3 size: 12 residues. CDR3 nucleotide sequence: TGTGCCAGTCGGAGCTCTGGAAACACCATATATTTT. Protein sequence: CASRSSGNTIYF.

A few counts support this clone. The gene calls are TRBV14 and TRBJ1-2; D not certain. This CDR3 contains 12 residues. CDR1 and CDR2 from the germline V gene are SGHDN and FVKESK. V lost 3 bases and J 8 bases, leaving 10 bases between the germline ends. This CDR3 reads CASSQESWGYTF. For the CDR3, the DNA is TGTGCCAGCAGCCAGGAGTCTTGGGGCTACACCTTC. Full variable domain (missing parts from reference TRBV14 and TRBJ1-2): EAGVTQFPSHSVIEKGQTVTLRCDPISGHDNLYWYRRVMGKEIKFLLHFVKESKQDESGMPNNRFLAERTGGTYSTLKVQPAELEDSGVYFCASSQESWGYTFGSGTRLTVV.

This clone was counted between two and nine times. The chain has TRBV7-9 and TRBJ2-5; D might be TRBD1 (5 bases). Trimming shortened V by 6 bases and J by 5 bases, and 13 bases separated the two germline ends. Germline V gene lookup returns CDR1 SEHNR and CDR2 FQNEAQ (reference sequence). There are 13 residues in the CDR3. In DNA form, the CDR3 reads TGTGCCAGCAGTTTTAGGGGTTCGGAGACCCAGTACTTC. Its translation: CASSFRGSETQYF.

The J gene is TRBJ2-2, the V gene TRBV6-4; a weak D match, TRBD1 (5 bases). Germline V gives CDR1 MRHNA, CDR2 SNTAGT. V lost 3 bases to trimming and J lost 3 bases, with 5 bases between them. The CDR3 totals 13 residues. This chain's CDR3 is CASSEGDTGELFF. The CDR3 bases are TGTGCCAGCAGTGAAGGGGACACCGGGGAGCTGTTTTTT.

This clone has a handful of counts. The chain uses TRBV5-1 and TRBJ2-7, with D possibly being TRBD2 (6 bases). The CDR3 covers 14 residues. Deletions cut 4 bases from V and 2 bases from J, with 13 bases between. Germline V gives CDR1 SGHRS, CDR2 YFSETQ. The CDR3 here is CASSSGGNPYEQYF. As DNA, the CDR3 is TGCGCCAGCAGCAGTGGGGGGAACCCCTACGAGCAGTACTTC.

The rearrangement joins TRBV9 to TRBJ2-7, with TRBD2 matching over 8 bases. Trimming removed 3 bases from V and 6 bases from J; junction bases left unmatched: 11. Germline CDR1 reads SGDLS; CDR2 reads YYNGEE. This CDR3 region has 15 residues. CDR3 nucleotides: TGTGCCAGCAGCGCACACACCGGGACTAGAGCCGAGCAGTACTTC. It is translated as CASSAHTGTRAEQYF.